This TCR beta chain was sequenced for a study of T cell responses to AZD1222 COVID-19 vaccine. As concerns this clone: Its specificity is unknown.

Germline V CDR1 and CDR2: LNHDA, SQIVND (reference sequence). V dropped 4 bases and J dropped 4; count of bases not matched to a gene: 10. The CDR3 loop spans 16 amino acids. Study-wide results and caveats: There were mostly white British donors and more females than males, and clonal diversity was possibly underestimated. Repertoire samples came only from after the peak T cell response. Regions left unmutated in variants are reportedly the target of nearly half of spike-specific TCRs.

Assay used: immunoSEQ multiplex PCR; TCRdb lists only in-frame clones, some missing. The data contain 90,000 to 150,000 clones, about 85% of them singletons. The clonotype comes from an adult in good health. J is TRBJ2-7 and V is TRBV19; 10 bases are shared with TRBD1. The specimen comprised peripheral blood, sampled on day 0 of AZD1222 vaccination. CDR3 bases: TGTGCCAGTAGTACCGGCTCCGGGACAGGGGCGTACGAGCAGTACTTC. This sequence encodes CASSTGSGTGAYEQYF.